This TCR beta chain derives from a study of persistence of HIV-infected CD4 T cells. Study-wide findings and caveats: Within sorted populations, more oligoclonal TCRs accompanied more oligoclonal proviruses. Antigen-responding cells were enriched for degenerate expanded CDR3beta sequences. The rare CMV-responding cells with HIV-1 proviruses were not separately TCR-sequenced.

This was the immunoSEQ version 4 assay in survey mode. The table came from immunoSEQ multiplex PCR; TCRdb's copy has only in-frame clones and leaves some out. The data hold more than 45,000 clones, with more than 60% observed a single time. In the case of this clone: The antigen is not known.

Germline V gene data show CDR1 as LNHDA and CDR2 as SQIVND (reference sequence). V lost 4 bases and J lost 3; bases outside the gene matches: 5. This CDR3 is 14 amino acids long. Stimulation used 8.5 to 10 ug/mL lysate from CMV-infected fibroblasts. CD40L-negative CD69-negative CD45RO-high memory CD4+ T cells were sorted as populations depleted of antigen-responding cells. Sequenced material: CD4+ T cells sorted from PBMCs after roughly 18-hour stimulation, taken from a patient who received antiretroviral therapy. The clonotype originates from an adult man with HIV who was CMV-seropositive. V usage is TRBV19 and J usage is TRBJ2-7, with 8 bases aligning to TRBD1. The DNA for the CDR3 is TGTGCCAGTAGTACCCTCGACAGGGGCTACGAGCAGTACTTC. It is translated as CASSTLDRGYEQYF. The full variable domain, rest sourced from reference TRBV19 and TRBJ2-7, is DGGITQSPKYLFRKEGQNVTLSCEQNLNHDAMYWYRQDPGQGLRLIYYSQIVNDFQKGDIAEGYSVSREKKESFPLTVTSAQKNPTAFYLCASSTLDRGYEQYFGPGTRLTVT.